A selection of T cell receptor beta chains follows, all from one sample in a study of CD8 T cells in ankylosing spondylitis. TCRdb recomputed calls from the 5' RACE reads with MiXCR, one row per CDR3 protein. The sample holds around 440,000 distinct CDR3 sequences, 17% seen once. Material for sequencing was blood, either unsorted or a sorted T cell fraction (not recorded which). Receptors were obtained from a male donor with ankylosing spondylitis. The CDR3 runs from the conserved cysteine through the conserved F or W. Fields, in order: clone size, V gene, D gene, J gene, CDR3 protein, CDR3 DNA. The D gene is left open where the match is weak. Clone size, where shown, is once, few, many, or a class for clones that have expanded.

once	TRBV6-1	NA	TRBJ2-2	CASRPIYPSSELFF	TGTGCCAGCAGACCGATCTATCCGAGTTCGGAGCTGTTTTTT
few	TRBV9	TRBD1	TRBJ2-2	CASSVEGQGSGELFF	TGTGCCAGCAGCGTAGAGGGACAGGGATCCGGGGAGCTGTTTTTT
NA	TRBV5-1	NA	TRBJ1-2	CASSLNTAGRDYTF	TGCGCCAGCAGCTTGAATACGGCGGGCCGAGATTACACCTTC
few	TRBV4-3	TRBD1	TRBJ1-1	CASSRGTAGNTEAFF	TGCGCCAGCAGCCGGGGGACAGCAGGGAACACTGAAGCTTTCTTT
few	TRBV29-1	NA	TRBJ1-1	CSVEIKVSGEAFF	TGCAGCGTTGAAATCAAAGTGAGTGGGGAAGCTTTCTTT
many	TRBV20-1	TRBD1	TRBJ1-2	CSARAPGQGNYGYTF	TGCAGTGCTAGAGCGCCGGGACAGGGAAACTATGGCTACACCTTC
NA	TRBV12-3/TRBV12-4	NA	TRBJ2-7	CASSFRSGLSEQYF	TGTGCCAGCAGTTTTAGGTCAGGCTTGTCCGAGCAGTACTTC
few	TRBV6-5	TRBD2	TRBJ2-7	CASSSSQLAGAFYEQYF	TGTGCCAGCAGTTCGTCCCAGCTAGCGGGAGCCTTCTACGAGCAGTACTTC
many	TRBV5-1	NA	TRBJ1-5	CASSMDGGSNQPQHF	TGCGCCAGCAGCATGGACGGAGGCAGCAATCAGCCCCAGCATTTT
NA	TRBV6-1	TRBD1	TRBJ2-4	CASKGTGRDIQYF	TGTGCCAGCAAGGGGACAGGGAGGGACATTCAGTACTTC
few	TRBV5-1	NA	TRBJ2-5	CASSLTNHPSETQYF	TGCGCCAGCAGCTTGACTAACCATCCTTCGGAGACCCAGTACTTC